A single sample gave rise to the 21 T cell receptor beta chains below, sequenced in a study of T-cell memory formation after mild COVID-19 (dated by TCRdb to the early 2020s). The library was produced with 5' RACE. The data were produced on an Illumina NovaSeq 6000. TCRdb ran its own pipeline on the public reads, namely fastp trimming at Q25 and MiXCR clone calling, and kept in-frame beta chains. Each entry merges the rows of one CDR3 protein and shows their most common DNA and genes. The sample yields 150,000 to 200,000 distinct CDR3 sequences; roughly 17% were counted once. The top ten clones comprise 2% to 2.5% of the sample. Sequenced material: PBMCs or a T cell subset sorted from them (not recorded which). These receptors came from an adult woman who had mild COVID-19 (a few samples of this study predate the infection). The sample titles of this study are shuffled in the database, so cell type and time point are left out; the donor was told from shared clones.

This clonotype is judged medium-sized. Relative to the germline gene, one junction end is altered; a read error may explain this. The chain uses TRBV7-2 and TRBJ2-7; the match to TRBD2 covers 15 bases. Germline loops: CDR1 SGHTA, CDR2 FQGNSA. The CDR3 extends over 13 amino acids. CDR3 amino acids: CASSAGLAGGPSF. The CDR3 coding sequence is TGTGCCAGCAGCGCCGGACTAGCGGGAGGGCCGTCGTTC.

This clonotype was seen a few times. The chain employs TRBV7-3 and TRBJ2-5; D is uncertain. CDR3 length: 15 amino acids. V lost 2 bases and J lost 1, with 11 bases in between. Germline V gene data show CDR1 as SGHTA and CDR2 as FQGTGA. CDR3 nucleotide sequence: TGTGCCAGCAGCTTAGGTGGAAGACCCCAAGAGACCCAGTACTTC. Translation: CASSLGGRPQETQYF.

The gene calls are TRBV7-8 and TRBJ1-5, with D possibly being TRBD1 (5 bases). V gave up 4 bases and J gave up 7 bases, with 20 bases separating them. Looked up from germline, CDR1 is SGHVS and CDR2 is FQNEAQ. The CDR3 has 16 residues. The CDR3 sequence: CASSSRWVSGEQPQHF. In nucleotides, the CDR3 is TGTGCCAGCAGCTCCCGGTGGGTTTCGGGGGAACAGCCCCAGCATTTT.

This clonotype was observed a handful of times. The chain couples TRBV6-5 to TRBJ2-3; TRBD2 agrees at 8 bases. The CDR3 consists of 16 residues. V shed 2 bases, J shed 5 bases, and the junction held 9 bases outside the gene matches. Per germline, CDR1 MNHEY and CDR2 SVGAGI. CDR3 DNA sequence: TGTGCCAGCAGTTACCAGACCGGGGGGGCAGGAGATACGCAGTATTTT. Translation gives CASSYQTGGAGDTQYF.

In its sample, this clonotype was seen many times. V gene TRBV4-1 combines with J gene TRBJ2-5, with 10 bases aligning to TRBD2. Germline-derived CDR1 and CDR2 are MGHRA and YSYEKL. The V segment lost 4 bases and the J segment 2 bases; nucleotides outside the gene matches: 7. CDR3 size: 16 residues. The CDR3 loop is CASSRSSGGSQETQYF. The CDR3 DNA sequence: TGCGCCAGCAGCCGTTCTAGCGGGGGATCGCAAGAGACCCAGTACTTC.

The chain carries TRBV6-5 and TRBJ1-2, with D possibly matching TRBD1 (5 bases). The length of the CDR3 is 13 residues. The germline CDR1 and CDR2 sequences are MNHEY and SVGAGI. With 5 bases removed from V and 2 bases from J, the gap between germline ends came to 9 bases. The DNA of the CDR3 is TGTGCCAGCAGTCAGGGAGGGAACTATGGCTACACCTTC. It specifies CASSQGGNYGYTF.

The chain joins TRBV9 to TRBJ2-3; TRBD1 might be the D (6 bases). Deletions cut 3 bases from V and 4 bases from J, with 15 bases between. This CDR3 has 15 residues. CDR1 SGDLS and CDR2 YYNGEE come from the germline V gene. This chain's CDR3 is CASSAQGLGADTQYF. CDR3 sequence (DNA): TGTGCCAGCAGCGCACAGGGTTTGGGGGCAGATACGCAGTATTTT.

This clonotype has ten or more counts. The V and J genes are TRBV11-2 and TRBJ2-7; the match to TRBD1 covers 7 bases. The V segment lost 2 bases and the J segment 3 bases; nucleotides outside the gene matches: 1. The germline V gene has CDR1 SGHAT and CDR2 FQNNGV. The CDR3 has 13 amino acids. DNA of the CDR3: TGTGCCAGCAGCTTACAGGGGGTCTACGAGCAGTACTTC. This sequence encodes CASSLQGVYEQYF.

The J gene is TRBJ2-7, the V gene TRBV7-9; 9 bases fit TRBD1. The CDR3 length is 15 residues. From germline, CDR1 is SEHNR and CDR2 FQNEAQ (reference sequence). Trimming cost V 4 bases and J 2 bases; bases outside gene matches: 6. Here the CDR3 reads CASSWTGAHPYEQYF. CDR3 DNA sequence: TGTGCCAGCAGCTGGACAGGGGCCCATCCCTACGAGCAGTACTTC. Looking up the rest from reference TRBV7-9 and TRBJ2-7 gives the full variable domain: DTGVSQNPRHKITKRGQNVTFRCDPISEHNRLYWYRQTLGQGPEFLTYFQNEAQLEKSRLLSDRFSAERPKGSFSTLEIQRTEQGDSAMYLCASSWTGAHPYEQYFGPGTRLTVT.

This clonotype appeared a few times. The V and J genes are TRBV7-6 and TRBJ1-6; 8 bases line up with TRBD1. The V gene's germline CDR1 is SGHVS and CDR2 FNYEAQ. Unmatched junction bases numbered 4, after V lost 2 bases and J lost 7 bases. The CDR3 loop spans 15 amino acids. CDR3 bases: TGTGCCAGCAGCTTACAGGGGGCGGGGAATTCACCCCTCCACTTT. As protein: CASSLQGAGNSPLHF. Full variable domain (outside the CDR3, taken from reference TRBV7-6 and TRBJ1-6): GAGVSQSPRYKVTKRGQDVALRCDPISGHVSLYWYRQALGQGPEFLTYFNYEAQQDKSGLPNDRFSAERPEGSISTLTIQRTEQRDSAMYRCASSLQGAGNSPLHFGNGTRLTVT.

This chain connects TRBV20-1 to TRBJ2-1, with 7 positions matching TRBD2. The germline V gene has CDR1 DFQATT and CDR2 SNEGSKA (reference sequence). Trimming at V came to 0 bases and at J to 8 bases, leaving 7 bases not matched to a gene. The CDR3 is made up of 14 amino acids. This chain's CDR3 is CSAREGTIFYEQFF. The CDR3 DNA reads TGCAGTGCTAGAGAGGGGACTATATTCTATGAGCAGTTCTTC.

The sample holds a few counts of this clonotype. The chain links TRBV12-3 or TRBV12-4 to TRBJ1-2; D unclear. CDR3 length: 14 residues. V lost 3 bases and J 0 bases, leaving 8 bases between the germline ends. CDR3 coding DNA: TGTGCCAGCAGTTTCTACAAAGCTAACTATGGCTACACCTTC. Protein: CASSFYKANYGYTF.

The CDR3 bases are TGTGCCAGCAGGAAGGGAGGGGACCTCTACGAGCAGTACTTC. Protein product: CASRKGGDLYEQYF. The rearrangement joins TRBV6-1 to TRBJ2-7; TRBD2 matches 7 bases. This CDR3 has 14 amino acids. CDR1 MNHNS and CDR2 SASEGT come from the germline V gene. V lost 6 bases and J lost 3; bases outside the gene matches: 8.

The table lists this clonotype with a few counts. The V and J genes are TRBV24-1 and TRBJ2-3; D may be TRBD1 or TRBD2 (5 bases each). The V end lost 9 bases, the J end lost 0 bases, and 9 bases lay between the germline ends. CDR1 is KGHDR, CDR2 SFDVKD, per germline. The CDR3 runs 13 residues. CDR3 in DNA: TGTGCCACCGGGGGTGGAAGCACAGATACGCAGTATTTT. This codes for CATGGGSTDTQYF.

This clonotype was seen ten or more times. This chain joins TRBV29-1 and TRBJ2-4; 7 bases line up with TRBD1. Trimming removed 4 bases from V and 5 bases from J; junction bases left unmatched: 2. This CDR3 has 12 residues. From germline, CDR1 is SQVTM and CDR2 ANQGSEA. The CDR3 loop is CSVAQGENIQYF. Here the CDR3 DNA reads TGCAGCGTTGCGCAGGGGGAAAACATTCAGTACTTC.

The rearrangement uses TRBV7-9 and TRBJ2-7, with a possible D match to TRBD2 (5 bases). Germline CDR1 reads SEHNR; CDR2 reads FQNEAQ (reference sequence). V was cut by 5 bases and J by 3 bases, with 11 bases left in between. The CDR3 spans 13 residues. CDR3 amino acids: CASSHGRVYEQYF. The CDR3 DNA reads TGTGCCAGCAGCCACGGGCGGGTCTACGAGCAGTACTTC.

V is TRBV12-3 or TRBV12-4 and J is TRBJ1-2, with D possibly being TRBD1 (6 bases). V gave up 6 bases and J gave up 5 bases, with 16 bases separating them. The CDR3 loop spans 14 amino acids. The CDR3 nucleotides read TGTGCCAGCAGCCTCCCCGGGGGGCCTTATGGCTACACCTTC. Its translation: CASSLPGGPYGYTF.

The chain uses TRBV20-1 and TRBJ2-1; 8 nucleotides align to TRBD2. The CDR3 is made up of 16 amino acids. Germline V gene data show CDR1 as DFQATT and CDR2 as SNEGSKA (reference sequence). V lost 5 bases, J lost 3 bases, and 12 bases stayed unmatched. The CDR3 coding sequence is TGCAGTGCTCCTCAGGCCGGGACTAGTCGCTACAATGAGCAGTTCTTC. Translated, it gives CSAPQAGTSRYNEQFF.

The sample holds a few counts of this clonotype. V usage is TRBV5-1 and J usage is TRBJ2-4, with 11 bases identical to TRBD2. The CDR3 has 20 residues. The trim removed 4 bases at V and 1 base at J, leaving 16 bases unmatched. Germline V lookup: CDR1 SGHRS, CDR2 YFSETQ. CDR3 amino acids: CASSPTSGGAISGAKNIQYF. In DNA, the CDR3 is TGCGCCAGCAGCCCTACTAGCGGGGGAGCGATTAGCGGGGCCAAAAACATTCAGTACTTC.

This clonotype was seen only once. The chain carries TRBV4-3 and TRBJ1-1, with a tentative D call TRBD1 (6 bases). V lost 0 bases to trimming and J lost 8 bases, with 16 bases between them. This CDR3 has 15 amino acids. CDR1 and CDR2 (germline): LGHNA, YSLEER. The CDR3 sequence is CASSQDTGPELEAFF. CDR3 DNA: TGCGCCAGCAGCCAAGATACAGGGCCGGAACTCGAAGCTTTCTTT.

This clonotype has only a few counts. The V gene is TRBV4-1, the J gene TRBJ2-4; 7 bases align to TRBD2. This CDR3 region has 17 residues. Trimming took 4 bases from V and 6 from J; bases not matched to a gene: 15. Germline CDR1 is MGHRA and CDR2 is YSYEKL. The CDR3 loop is CASSPLSRGPGGNIQYF. The CDR3 DNA follows: TGCGCCAGCAGCCCTTTATCGAGAGGGCCGGGGGGAAACATTCAGTACTTC.